Listed below are T cell receptor beta chains from one sample, sequenced in a study of early T cells in non-severe SARS-CoV-2 infection. MiXCR, applied by TCRdb to the 5' RACE reads, yields one record per CDR3 protein. Of about 63,000 distinct CDR3 sequences listed, over 10% are singletons. Sequenced: whole blood. Receptors originate from an adult who was a healthcare worker with PCR-confirmed SARS-CoV-2 infection or an uninfected control (not recorded which). CDR3s include the opening cysteine and the closing phenylalanine or tryptophan. The D gene is left open where the match is weak. Part of the rows lack a size; the others show once, few, many or a class for expanded clones.

V gene	D gene	clone size	J gene	CDR3 protein	CDR3 DNA
TRBV5-4	TRBD1	many	TRBJ1-2	CAAETGGGYGYTF	TGTGCCGCAGAGACAGGGGGCGGCTATGGCTACACCTTC
TRBV7-6	TRBD2	many	TRBJ2-5	CASSLRLAGGSYQETQYF	TGTGCCAGCAGCTTAAGACTAGCGGGGGGATCGTACCAAGAGACCCAGTACTTC
TRBV4-2	.	.	TRBJ2-7	CASSQEPADSSYEQYF	TGTGCCAGCAGCCAAGAGCCAGCGGACAGCTCCTACGAGCAGTACTTC
TRBV10-3	.	many	TRBJ2-3	CAITLGGGTDTQYF	TGTGCCATCACGCTGGGGGGCGGCACAGATACGCAGTATTTT
TRBV3-1	TRBD1	many	TRBJ1-1	CASSRETGSEAFF	TGTGCCAGCAGCCGGGAGACAGGGTCGGAAGCTTTCTTT
TRBV21-1	.	many	TRBJ1-5	CANEGRGHWSSNQPQHF	TGTGCCAACGAGGGCAGGGGGCATTGGTCGAGCAATCAGCCCCAGCATTTT
TRBV6-2/TRBV6-3	TRBD1	many	TRBJ1-5	CASSLGQGINQPQHF	TGTGCCAGCAGTCTGGGACAGGGGATCAATCAGCCCCAGCATTTT
TRBV7-2	.	many	TRBJ1-5	CASSTSGQNQPQHF	TGTGCCAGCAGCACCTCTGGACAGAATCAGCCCCAGCATTTT
TRBV20-1	.	.	TRBJ2-7	CSAPRGDYEQYF	TGCAGTGCGCCCCGAGGGGACTACGAGCAGTACTTC
TRBV7-2	.	.	TRBJ1-4	CASSPYRDRREKLFF	TGTGCCAGCAGCCCCTACCGGGACCGCCGGGAAAAACTGTTTTTT